This TCR beta chain originates from a study of T cells in localized non-small cell lung cancer. The study, taken as a whole, reports: The study detected a median around 50 of the top 100 tumor clones in adjacent lung.

This CDR3 has 14 amino acids. CDR1 is MNHEY, CDR2 SMNVEV, per germline (reference sequence). V was clipped by 5 bases and J by 4 bases, with 14 bases between them. Produced via immunoSEQ multiplex PCR; TCRdb's table is partial and in-frame only. The profile shows under 70,000 clones, around 86% of them singletons. Of note for this clone: The target antigen is unknown.

The input for sequencing was peripheral blood, taken before any cancer treatment. The receptor comes from a woman aged 40-70 years with stage I lung adenocarcinoma. The chain carries TRBV27 and TRBJ1-2, with D unresolved. CDR3 coding DNA: TGTGCCAGCAGTGGGAGGTCTAGGTCCTATGGCTACACCTTC. This gives the protein CASSGRSRSYGYTF.